The 2 T cell receptor beta chains below all came from one sample that was sequenced in a study of T-cell memory formation after mild COVID-19. Each CDR3 protein is one row after TCRdb ran MiXCR on the 5' RACE reads. The sample has fewer than 350,000 distinct CDR3 sequences; less than 9.5% are singletons. The source material was PBMCs or a T cell subset sorted from them (not recorded which). All receptors come from a man younger than 30 who had mild COVID-19 (a few samples of this study predate the infection). Cell type and time point are not known.

V gene TRBV6-5 combines with J gene TRBJ2-6, with D possibly matching TRBD1 (6 bases). Germline V gene data show CDR1 as MNHEY and CDR2 as SVGAGI. Between the trimmed V and J ends, which lost 2 bases and 0 bases, there was a span of 11 bases. The length of the CDR3 is 17 residues. The CDR3 DNA sequence: TGTGCCAGCAGTTACACGGGACAACTCTCTGGGGCCAACGTCCTGACTTTC. Protein product: CASSYTGQLSGANVLTF.

This clonotype was recorded a few times. The rearrangement joins TRBV20-1 to TRBJ1-2; 8 positions agree with TRBD1. The CDR3 consists of 12 residues. The J segment lost 6 bases and the V segment lost 7 bases, leaving 7 bases of the junction unmatched. Germline loops: CDR1 DFQATT, CDR2 SNEGSKA (reference sequence). CDR3 sequence reads: CSGPQGANGYTF. CDR3 bases: TGCAGTGGGCCGCAGGGGGCAAATGGCTACACCTTC.